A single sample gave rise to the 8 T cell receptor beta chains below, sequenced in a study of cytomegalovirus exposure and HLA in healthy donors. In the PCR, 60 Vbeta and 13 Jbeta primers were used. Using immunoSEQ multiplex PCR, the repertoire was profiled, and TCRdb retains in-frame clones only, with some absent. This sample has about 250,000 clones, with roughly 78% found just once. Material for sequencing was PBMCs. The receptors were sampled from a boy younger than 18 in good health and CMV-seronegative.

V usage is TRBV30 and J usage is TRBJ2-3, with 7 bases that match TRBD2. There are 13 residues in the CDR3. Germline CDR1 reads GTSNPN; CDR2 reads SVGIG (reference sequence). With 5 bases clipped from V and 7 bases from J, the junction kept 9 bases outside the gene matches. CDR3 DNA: TGTGCCTGGTGGATAGCGGGCGCAAATACGCAGTATTTT. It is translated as CAWWIAGANTQYF.

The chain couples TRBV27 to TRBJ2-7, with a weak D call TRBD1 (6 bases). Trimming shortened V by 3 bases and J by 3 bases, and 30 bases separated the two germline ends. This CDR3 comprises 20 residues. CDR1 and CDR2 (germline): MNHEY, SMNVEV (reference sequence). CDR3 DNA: TGTGCCAGCAGTTTGAGTCGGATGCGTGAAGACAGGAGATTACGCTACGAGCAGTACTTC. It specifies CASSLSRMREDRRLRYEQYF.

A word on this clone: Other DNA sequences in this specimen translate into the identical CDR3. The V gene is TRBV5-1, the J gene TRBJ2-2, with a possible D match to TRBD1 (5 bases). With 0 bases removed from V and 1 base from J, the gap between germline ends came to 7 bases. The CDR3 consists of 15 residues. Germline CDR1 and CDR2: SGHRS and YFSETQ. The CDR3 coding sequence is TGCGCCAGCAGCTTGGTTCAGGGGAACACCGGGGAGCTGTTTTTT. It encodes CASSLVQGNTGELFF.

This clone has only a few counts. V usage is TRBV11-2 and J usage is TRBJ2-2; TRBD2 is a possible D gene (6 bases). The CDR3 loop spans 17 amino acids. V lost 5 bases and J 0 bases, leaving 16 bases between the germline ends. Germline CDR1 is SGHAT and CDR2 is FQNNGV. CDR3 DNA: TGTGCCAGCAGCCCAGGCCTCGGGGGAACGAACACCGGGGAGCTGTTTTTT. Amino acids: CASSPGLGGTNTGELFF.

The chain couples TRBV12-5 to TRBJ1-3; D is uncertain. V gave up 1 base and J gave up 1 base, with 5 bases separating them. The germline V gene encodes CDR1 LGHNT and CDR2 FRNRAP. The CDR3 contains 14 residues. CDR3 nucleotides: TGTGCTAGTGGTTTGGGACTTTCTGGAAACACCATATATTTT. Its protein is CASGLGLSGNTIYF.

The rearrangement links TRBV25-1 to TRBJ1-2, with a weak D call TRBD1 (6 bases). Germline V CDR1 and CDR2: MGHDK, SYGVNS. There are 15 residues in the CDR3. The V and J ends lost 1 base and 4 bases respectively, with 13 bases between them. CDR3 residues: CASSEFQGRFYGYTF. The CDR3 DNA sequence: TGTGCCAGCAGTGAATTTCAGGGGCGATTCTATGGCTACACCTTC.

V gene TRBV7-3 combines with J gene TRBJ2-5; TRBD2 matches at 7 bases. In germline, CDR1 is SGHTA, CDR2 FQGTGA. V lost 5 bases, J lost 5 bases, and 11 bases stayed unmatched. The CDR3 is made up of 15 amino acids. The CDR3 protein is CASSSGTVVGETQYF. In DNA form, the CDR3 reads TGTGCCAGCAGCAGCGGGACTGTCGTTGGGGAGACCCAGTACTTC.

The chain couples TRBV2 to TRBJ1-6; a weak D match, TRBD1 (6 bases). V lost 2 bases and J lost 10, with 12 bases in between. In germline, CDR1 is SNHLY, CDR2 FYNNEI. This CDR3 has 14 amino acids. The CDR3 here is CASSENRAGSPLHF. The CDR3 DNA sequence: TGTGCCAGCAGTGAAAACAGGGCCGGCTCACCCCTCCACTTT.